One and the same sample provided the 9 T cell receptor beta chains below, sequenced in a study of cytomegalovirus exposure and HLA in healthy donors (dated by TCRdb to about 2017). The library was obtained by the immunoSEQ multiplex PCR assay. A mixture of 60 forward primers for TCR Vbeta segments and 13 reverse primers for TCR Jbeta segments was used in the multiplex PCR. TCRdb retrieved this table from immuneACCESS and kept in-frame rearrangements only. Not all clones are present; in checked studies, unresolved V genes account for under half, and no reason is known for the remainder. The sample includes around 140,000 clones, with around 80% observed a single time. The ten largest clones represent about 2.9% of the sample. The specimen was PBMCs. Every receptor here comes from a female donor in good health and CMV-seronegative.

The CDR3 region is CASSPLGQAGGHNGYTF. The DNA of the CDR3 is TGTGCCAGCAGCCCCCTGGGACAGGCTGGGGGGCATAATGGCTACACCTTC. The chain carries TRBV25-1 and TRBJ1-2, with TRBD1 matching 8 bases. The germline V gene encodes CDR1 MGHDK and CDR2 SYGVNS. This CDR3 spans 17 amino acids. The trim removed 6 bases at V and 6 bases at J, leaving 18 bases unmatched.

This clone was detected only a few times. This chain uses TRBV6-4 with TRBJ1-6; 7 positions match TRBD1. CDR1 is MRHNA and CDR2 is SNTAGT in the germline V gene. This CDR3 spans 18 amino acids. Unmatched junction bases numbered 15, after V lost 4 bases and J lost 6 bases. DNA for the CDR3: TGTGCCAGCAGTGCTGGGACAGACAGATTCACCGCTAATTCACCCCTCCACTTT. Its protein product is CASSAGTDRFTANSPLHF.

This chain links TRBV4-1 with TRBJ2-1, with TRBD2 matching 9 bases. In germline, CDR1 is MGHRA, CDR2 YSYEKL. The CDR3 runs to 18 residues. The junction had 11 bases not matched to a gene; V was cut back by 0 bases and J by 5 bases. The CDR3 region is CASSQEGSGGRWDNEQFF. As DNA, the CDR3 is TGCGCCAGCAGCCAAGAAGGAAGCGGGGGGAGGTGGGACAATGAGCAGTTCTTC.

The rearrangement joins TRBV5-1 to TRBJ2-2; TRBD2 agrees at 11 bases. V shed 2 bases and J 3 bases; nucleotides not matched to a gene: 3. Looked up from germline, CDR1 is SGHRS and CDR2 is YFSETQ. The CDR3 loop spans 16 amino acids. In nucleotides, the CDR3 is TGCGCCAGCAGCTTTAGCGGGAGGGCCGACACCGGGGAGCTGTTTTTT. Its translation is CASSFSGRADTGELFF. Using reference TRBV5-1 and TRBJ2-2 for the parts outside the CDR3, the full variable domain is KAGVTQTPRYLIKTRGQQVTLSCSPISGHRSVSWYQQTPGQGLQFLFEYFSETQRNKGNFPGRFSGRQFSNSRSEMNVSTLELGDSALYLCASSFSGRADTGELFFGEGSRLTVL.

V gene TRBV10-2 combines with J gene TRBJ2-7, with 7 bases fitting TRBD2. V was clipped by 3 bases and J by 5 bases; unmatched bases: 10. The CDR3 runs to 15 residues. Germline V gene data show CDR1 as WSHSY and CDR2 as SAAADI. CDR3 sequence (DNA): TGCGCCAGCAGTGACCAATGGCGGGCGGGGGACGAGCAGTACTTC. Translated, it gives CASSDQWRAGDEQYF.

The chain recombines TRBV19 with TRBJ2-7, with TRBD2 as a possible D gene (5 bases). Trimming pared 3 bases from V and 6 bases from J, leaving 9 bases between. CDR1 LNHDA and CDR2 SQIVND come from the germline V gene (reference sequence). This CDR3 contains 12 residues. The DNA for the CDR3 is TGTGCCAGTAGTATCTCCGAGGGCGAGCAGTACTTC. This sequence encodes CASSISEGEQYF. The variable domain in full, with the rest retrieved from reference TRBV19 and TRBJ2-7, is DGGITQSPKYLFRKEGQNVTLSCEQNLNHDAMYWYRQDPGQGLRLIYYSQIVNDFQKGDIAEGYSVSREKKESFPLTVTSAQKNPTAFYLCASSISEGEQYFGPGTRLTVT.

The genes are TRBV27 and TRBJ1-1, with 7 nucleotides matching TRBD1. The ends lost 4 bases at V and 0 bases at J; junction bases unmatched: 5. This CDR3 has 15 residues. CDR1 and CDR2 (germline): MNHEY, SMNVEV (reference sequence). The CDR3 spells CASSSGTGVNTEAFF. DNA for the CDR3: TGTGCCAGCAGTTCCGGAACAGGGGTGAACACTGAAGCTTTCTTT.

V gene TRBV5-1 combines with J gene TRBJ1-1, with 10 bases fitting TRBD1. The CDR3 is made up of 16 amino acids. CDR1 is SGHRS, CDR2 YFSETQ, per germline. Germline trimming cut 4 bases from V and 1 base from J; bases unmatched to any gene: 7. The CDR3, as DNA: TGCGCCAGCAGCCCCCAGACAGGGGGCGCGAACACTGAAGCTTTCTTT. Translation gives CASSPQTGGANTEAFF. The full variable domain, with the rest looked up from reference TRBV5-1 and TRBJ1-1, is KAGVTQTPRYLIKTRGQQVTLSCSPISGHRSVSWYQQTPGQGLQFLFEYFSETQRNKGNFPGRFSGRQFSNSRSEMNVSTLELGDSALYLCASSPQTGGANTEAFFGQGTRLTVV.

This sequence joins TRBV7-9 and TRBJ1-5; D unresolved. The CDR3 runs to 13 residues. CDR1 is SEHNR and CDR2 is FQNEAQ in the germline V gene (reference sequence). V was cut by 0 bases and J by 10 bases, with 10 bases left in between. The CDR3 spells CASSLAGASPQHF. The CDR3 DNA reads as TGTGCCAGCAGCTTAGCGGGCGCATCACCCCAGCATTTT.